This T cell receptor (beta chain) was identified during a study of T cell responses to AZD1222 COVID-19 vaccine. General observations from the study: Donors were chiefly white British, with a greater number of females, and clonal diversity was perhaps underestimated. An increase in Spike-specific TCR breadth and depth was observed after two AZD1222 doses. CD4 TCRs associated with vaccination spanned spike, dominating at 160-218 and 743-854.

Germline lookup yields CDR1 MDHEN and CDR2 SYDVKM. V lost 6 bases, J lost 4 bases, and 16 bases lay in between. This CDR3 has 15 residues. Of note for this clone: Its antigen is not known.

The assay was immunoSEQ multiplex PCR, and TCRdb's table has in-frame clones only and misses some. Of 100,000 to 120,000 clones listed, roughly nine tenths are singletons. The source is an adult who received the AZD1222 COVID-19 vaccine. The rearrangement joins TRBV28 to TRBJ1-5; D is perhaps TRBD1 (5 bases). This sample comprised peripheral blood, obtained 28 days after the second AZD1222 dose. The CDR3 sequence is CASSRGTGVNQPQHF. The CDR3 region has the DNA TGTGCCAGCAGCCGGGGGACGGGAGTAAATCAGCCCCAGCATTTT.